The clone carrying this TCR beta chain was observed a few times. The antigen is unknown. Germline V CDR1 and CDR2: LGHNA, YNFKEQ. The CDR3 is 15 residues long. The ends lost 0 bases at V and 2 bases at J; junction bases unmatched: 2. Measured with immunoSEQ multiplex PCR; TCRdb has only the in-frame clones, and not every one. The table has about a million clones, approximately 80% seen once. The sample comes from a study of shared clonotypes between healthy human individuals. Study-wide points: A handful of donors shared around 5% of their naive CD4 clonotypes. All-four-donor shared clonotypes had higher generation probabilities than non-shared clonotypes did.

The source is a man aged 18-30 years in good health. Some clones in this sample may be carry-over from other donors' samples. J is TRBJ2-7 and V is TRBV4-2; 9 bases agree with TRBD1. Sequences were obtained from memory CD4+ T cells from PBMCs. Subset meaning: CD45RA-negative fraction. The CDR3 DNA reads TGTGCCAGCAGCCAAGACGGGACAGGGACCTACGAGCAGTACTTC. Protein sequence: CASSQDGTGTYEQYF.